This TCR beta chain was recorded in a study of human T cells and chemical hapten exposure. Whole-study context: How much TCR each sample yielded varied, mostly because pooled library volumes differed slightly. Study findings and constraints: TCRs above 1 in 1000 frequency did not change with DPC sensitization.

The CDR3 totals 17 residues. Germline-derived CDR1 and CDR2 are GTSNPN and SVGIG (reference sequence). V shed 1 base and J shed 2 bases, with 20 bases lying between them. Separate cDNA molecules received unique molecular identifiers, which the library attached to them. MiXCR was run by TCRdb on the RACE reads, yielding one entry per CDR3 protein. The table shows approximately 33,000 distinct CDR3 sequences, with 7.4% occurring only once. As regards this clonotype: Antigen specificity is unknown.

Time point here: healthy volunteer bleed at 2 weeks. The study extracted total RNA from unfractionated whole blood. The sequence derives from a human donor in good health. Some clones in this sample may be carry-over from other donors' samples. V and J are TRBV30 and TRBJ1-1, with D possibly being TRBD1 (6 bases). Material: whole blood. The CDR3 nucleotides read TGTGCCTGGAGTGGCTGGGACATCAGTCAGTTTAACACTGAAGCTTTCTTT. Protein: CAWSGWDISQFNTEAFF. The entire variable domain, with the rest obtained from reference TRBV30 and TRBJ1-1, is as follows: SQTIHQWPATLVQPVGSPLSLECTVEGTSNPNLYWYRQAAGRGLQLLFYSVGIGQISSEVPQNLSASRPQDRQFILSSKKLLLSDSGFYLCAWSGWDISQFNTEAFFGQGTRLTVV.